This T cell receptor beta chain was documented in a study of shared clonotypes between healthy human individuals. In the source study's methods: ImmunoSEQ supplied junction-only sequences lacking quality scores, so filtering was different. Data came from immunoSEQ multiplex PCR; TCRdb stores just in-frame clones and leaves some out. The V and J calls and the clone size are those of that table, but D and trimming were determined from the DNA. The sample consists of around 2.5 million clones, 90% to 95% of them appearing once. Overall study findings and caveats: Memory subsets generally showed smaller estimated richness than naive subsets did. Few donors limited the genetic and exposure-history diversity represented. An anticipated effect of sequencing depth on clonotype sharing among donors was recognized.

This CDR3 is built from 14 residues. In germline, CDR1 is MNHNS, CDR2 SASEGT. Between the trimmed V and J ends, which lost 6 bases and 0 bases, there was a span of 6 bases. Of note for this clone: What it recognizes is unknown.

The chain recombines TRBV6-1 with TRBJ2-6; D is unclear. The clonotype originates from a young man in good health. Some clones in this sample may be carry-over from other donors' samples. Material: naive CD4+ T cells from PBMCs. As for subset: CD45RA+ positively selected. The DNA of the CDR3 is TGTGCCAGCAGGCGCGGCTCTGGGGCCAACGTCCTGACTTTC. Translated: CASRRGSGANVLTF.